This T cell receptor (beta chain) was sequenced for a study of beta chain features in type 1 diabetes. This clone was observed a handful of times. Its antigen is unknown. General observations from the study: Still unanswered here is whether HLA type influences TCRB rearrangement. In all four CD4+ subsets, TCRB CDR3 length was significantly, moderately reduced in type 1 diabetes.

Expressed TCRB transcripts got sequenced, as all isolated RNA was reverse transcribed. Naive, central memory and regulatory T cell samples produced a mean of approximately 3.5 million reads. The data were produced by immunoSEQ multiplex PCR, yet TCRdb's version contains in-frame clones alone and is incomplete. The sample yields under 150,000 clones, 7% to 10% seen once. The material sequenced was central memory CD4+ T cells from blood. The TCR comes from a young man with type 1 diabetes.

CDR3 nucleotide sequence: TGTGCCAGCAGTTCGGACTATGGCTACACCTTC. Its translation is CASSSDYGYTF. The rearrangement links TRBV5-4 to TRBJ1-2; D gene uncertain. CDR3 length: 11 amino acids. Deletions cut 5 bases from V and 3 bases from J, with 5 bases between. Germline V gene data show CDR1 as SGHNT and CDR2 as YYREEE (reference sequence).